These 15 T cell receptor beta chains share one sample of origin, sequenced in a study of identical twins' blood T cells. TCRdb passed the 5' RACE reads through MiXCR, listing each CDR3 protein once. The sample has a few hundred thousand distinct CDR3 sequences, over 25% seen once. Source material: PBMCs. All receptors derive from a woman aged 18-49 years in good health.

A word on this clonotype: Being one base from a much bigger clone, this may be a read error. This rearrangement joins TRBV10-2 to TRBJ2-5; D is uncertain. Trimming removed 0 bases at V and 9 bases at J, with 8 bases between. The CDR3 has 12 residues. Germline V lookup: CDR1 WSHSY, CDR2 SAAADI. CDR3 loop: CASSESGLPQYF. The CDR3 coding sequence is TGCGCCAGCAGTGAGTCAGGTTTACCCCAGTACTTC.

CDR3 bases: TGTGCCAGCAGTGATTTAACAGACGAGCAGTACTTC. Residues: CASSDLTDEQYF. V is TRBV25-1 and J is TRBJ2-7; the D is unclear. V gave up 3 bases and J gave up 5 bases, with 8 bases separating them. The germline V gene encodes CDR1 MGHDK and CDR2 SYGVNS. The CDR3 has 12 residues.

The chain combines TRBV12-3 or TRBV12-4 with TRBJ2-2; 7 positions match TRBD1. With 8 bases clipped from V and 0 bases from J, the junction kept 6 bases outside the gene matches. This CDR3 comprises 15 residues. In nucleotides, the CDR3 is TGTGCCAGCGACCGACAGGGAGCGAACACCGGGGAGCTGTTTTTT. Residues: CASDRQGANTGELFF.

The chain links TRBV6-2 or TRBV6-3 to TRBJ2-7; D gene unclear. The CDR3 loop spans 13 amino acids. The V end lost 6 bases, the J end lost 1 base, and 10 bases lay between the germline ends. Per germline, CDR1 MNHEY and CDR2 SVGEGT. In DNA form, the CDR3 reads TGTGCCAGCAGACTCTTGCCTTCCTACGAGCAGTACTTC. Amino acid sequence: CASRLLPSYEQYF.

This clonotype has a handful of counts. The conserved phenylalanine or tryptophan is not found at the CDR3 terminus, so this likely reflects a read error. The chain links TRBV7-9 to TRBJ1-2; TRBD1 is a possible D gene (6 bases). Deletions cut 6 bases from V and 2 bases from J, with 16 bases between. The CDR3 runs 15 residues. Germline V gives CDR1 SEHNR, CDR2 FQNEAQ (reference sequence). CDR3 sequence reads: CASSPGQTLNYGYTL. The CDR3 DNA reads TGTGCCAGCAGTCCCGGACAGACCTTAAACTATGGCTACACCCTC.

The chain employs TRBV6-5 and TRBJ1-4; unclear D gene. CDR3 length equals 13 residues. With 5 bases removed from V and 6 bases from J, the gap between germline ends came to 10 bases. Germline CDR1 MNHEY, CDR2 SVGAGI. CDR3 in DNA: TGTGCCAGCAGTCAACCGGGATATGAAAAACTGTTTTTT. It codes for CASSQPGYEKLFF.

This clonotype appeared many times. The chain combines TRBV29-1 with TRBJ1-2, with D maybe TRBD1 (5 bases). CDR3 length: 17 amino acids. CDR1 is SQVTM, CDR2 ANQGSEA, per germline. With 2 bases removed from V and 5 bases from J, the gap between germline ends came to 24 bases. The CDR3 DNA reads as TGCAGCGTTGAACCAAAAACCTACAGGAGGGGATGGTATGGCTACACCTTC. As protein: CSVEPKTYRRGWYGYTF.

In its sample, this clonotype was seen a few times. The genes are TRBV11-2 and TRBJ2-4, with D uncertain. The V and J ends lost 1 base and 5 bases respectively, with 6 bases between them. The V gene's germline CDR1 is SGHAT and CDR2 FQNNGV. The CDR3 has 13 amino acids. CDR3 protein: CASSLGAQNIQYF. The CDR3 nucleotides read TGTGCCAGCAGCTTAGGGGCCCAAAACATTCAGTACTTC. Full variable domain (remainder filled in from reference TRBV11-2 and TRBJ2-4): EAGVAQSPRYKIIEKRQSVAFWCNPISGHATLYWYQQILGQGPKLLIQFQNNGVVDDSQLPKDRFSAERLKGVDSTLKIQPAKLEDSAVYLCASSLGAQNIQYFGAGTRLSVL.

This clonotype has more than one count but fewer than ten. The chain links TRBV7-9 to TRBJ1-1, with no clear D. The germline CDR1 and CDR2 sequences are SEHNR and FQNEAQ (reference sequence). V gave up 6 bases and J gave up 3 bases, with 11 bases separating them. CDR3 length: 13 amino acids. The CDR3 nucleotides are TGTGCCAGCAGTTTTTTACGGGACACTGAAGCTTTCTTT. Its protein product is CASSFLRDTEAFF.

The genes are TRBV30 and TRBJ1-5; no clear D gene. The germline V gene encodes CDR1 GTSNPN and CDR2 SVGIG (reference sequence). Between the trimmed V and J ends, which lost 3 bases and 4 bases, there was a span of 10 bases. The CDR3 is 13 residues long. The CDR3 nucleotides read TGTGCCTGGAGCGTCGACGGAAATCAGCCCCAGCATTTT. Encoded protein: CAWSVDGNQPQHF.

The chain carries TRBV24-1 and TRBJ1-5; TRBD1 agrees at 8 bases. From germline, CDR1 is KGHDR and CDR2 SFDVKD. The CDR3 has 16 residues. V was pared by 3 bases and J by 5 bases, with 8 bases of the junction left unmatched. The CDR3 DNA reads TGTGCCACCAGTGATCCAACAGGGGGACCCCATCAGCCCCAGCATTTT. Translating gives CATSDPTGGPHQPQHF.

The table lists this clonotype with a few counts. The genes are TRBV9 and TRBJ1-2; the D is unclear. The CDR3 has 12 residues. V lost 0 bases and J 2 bases, leaving 2 bases between the germline ends. From germline, CDR1 is SGDLS and CDR2 YYNGEE. Here the CDR3 reads CASSVDNYGYTF. Here the CDR3 DNA reads TGTGCCAGCAGCGTAGACAACTATGGCTACACCTTC.

This chain links TRBV20-1 with TRBJ2-7, with D tentatively TRBD1 or TRBD2 (5 bases each). The germline V gene encodes CDR1 DFQATT and CDR2 SNEGSKA (reference sequence). There are 16 residues in the CDR3. Trimming removed 0 bases from V and 1 base from J, with 16 bases in between. The DNA for the CDR3 is TGCAGTGCTAGAGATGTCTCGGGACGAAATTCCTACGAGCAGTACTTC. Protein product: CSARDVSGRNSYEQYF.

Notes on this clonotype: This clone may be a read error of a much larger clone one base away. The rearrangement joins TRBV14 to TRBJ2-7; D gene ambiguous. CDR1 is SGHDN and CDR2 is FVKESK in the germline V gene. The CDR3 covers 12 residues. The CDR3 loop reads CTSSPQRTEQYF. The DNA for the CDR3 is TGTACCAGCAGCCCTCAACGGACCGAGCAGTACTTC.

J is TRBJ1-1 and V is TRBV5-1; no reliable D call. Germline-derived CDR1 and CDR2 are SGHRS and YFSETQ. Trimming cost V 0 bases and J 7 bases, with 4 bases left between them. There are 11 residues in the CDR3. The CDR3 is CASSLDSEAFF. The DNA for the CDR3 is TGCGCCAGCAGCTTGGACAGTGAAGCTTTCTTT.